The rows below give T cell receptor beta chains drawn from one sample of a study of T cell changes during pregnancy in multiple sclerosis. Here immunoSEQ multiplex PCR was the method, and the copy in TCRdb shows in-frame clones only, minus some. The sample carries more than 35,000 clones, about 94% recorded once. The sample was CD4+ T cells from peripheral blood mononuclear cells, taken in the second trimester of pregnancy. The receptor source for this set is a female donor with multiple sclerosis, enrolled in a pregnancy study. Both conserved end residues are part of each CDR3. A D gene is named only where the DNA matches it firmly. Not every row has a clone size; where given, it reads once, few, many or a size class.

V gene	J gene	clone size	D gene	CDR3 protein	CDR3 DNA
TRBV29-1	TRBJ1-1	.	.	CSVQGRRTEAFF	TGCAGCGTCCAGGGTAGACGGACTGAAGCTTTCTTT
TRBV2	TRBJ1-5	once	.	CASSADQPQHF	TGTGCCAGCAGTGCTGATCAGCCCCAGCATTTT
TRBV28	TRBJ1-1	.	.	CASSRRGIPTEAFF	TGTGCCAGCAGCCGAAGGGGGATTCCGACTGAAGCTTTCTTT
TRBV25-1	TRBJ1-1	.	TRBD1	CASSEPTGMNTEAFF	TGTGCCAGCAGTGAACCGACAGGGATGAACACTGAAGCTTTCTTT
TRBV28	TRBJ1-2	once	.	CASTPTGWLYGYTF	TGTGCCAGCACCCCGACCGGGTGGCTCTATGGCTACACCTTC
TRBV5-1	TRBJ2-2	.	.	CASSLEGGLSTGELFF	TGCGCCAGCAGCTTGGAGGGCGGACTATCCACCGGGGAGCTGTTTTTT
TRBV27	TRBJ2-3	.	TRBD1	CASSSRTLGQGHTDTQYF	TGTGCCAGCAGTTCGAGAACCCTCGGACAGGGACACACAGATACGCAGTATTTT
TRBV15	TRBJ1-3	.	.	CATSRGGGNTIYF	TGTGCCACCAGCAGAGGCGGAGGAAACACCATATATTTT
TRBV2	TRBJ2-5	.	TRBD1	CASIPPTGRGETQYF	TGTGCCAGCATTCCACCGACAGGGAGAGGAGAGACCCAGTACTTC
TRBV18	TRBJ2-1	.	TRBD2	CASSPPVLAGGPHEQFF	TGTGCCAGCTCACCACCAGTTCTAGCGGGAGGGCCCCATGAGCAGTTCTTC
TRBV6-6	TRBJ2-1	.	TRBD2	CASTPLGARGNEQFF	TGTGCCAGCACCCCCTTGGGCGCGCGGGGGAATGAGCAGTTCTTC
TRBV7-3	TRBJ2-1	.	TRBD2	CASSLKREDEQFF	TGTGCCAGCAGCCTAAAGCGGGAGGATGAGCAGTTCTTC
TRBV7-9	TRBJ1-1	.	.	CASRLPPNTEAFF	TGTGCCAGCAGACTCCCACCGAACACTGAAGCTTTCTTT
TRBV7-9	TRBJ1-3	.	TRBD1	CASSSGDRGTGNTIYF	TGTGCCAGCAGCTCAGGGGACAGGGGAACGGGAAACACCATATATTTT
TRBV6-1	TRBJ1-1	few	.	CASVSSVNTEAFF	TGTGCCAGCGTATCATCAGTGAACACTGAAGCTTTCTTT
TRBV2	TRBJ1-5	.	TRBD1	CASSEQGAHQPQHF	TGTGCCAGCAGTGAGCAGGGGGCTCATCAGCCCCAGCATTTT
TRBV7-3	TRBJ2-1	.	.	CASSHPDFNEQFF	TGTGCCAGCAGCCACCCGGACTTCAATGAGCAGTTCTTC
TRBV27	TRBJ2-5	.	.	CASSPLRTAGLTQYF	TGTGCCAGCAGCCCCCTGAGGACCGCGGGGCTCACCCAGTACTTC
TRBV6-5	TRBJ1-1	.	.	CASSYQGRNTEAFF	TGTGCCAGCAGTTATCAGGGGAGGAACACTGAAGCTTTCTTT
TRBV30	TRBJ1-2	.	.	CAWIGMGEVYGYTF	TGTGCCTGGATCGGGATGGGGGAGGTCTATGGCTACACCTTC
TRBV2	TRBJ2-6	.	TRBD2	CASIWTSVASGANVLTF	TGTGCCAGCATTTGGACTAGCGTTGCCTCTGGGGCCAACGTCCTGACTTTC
TRBV11-2	TRBJ2-1	.	.	CASSLVTWRGGYNEQFF	TGTGCCAGCAGCTTAGTGACGTGGCGGGGTGGCTACAATGAGCAGTTCTTC
TRBV15	TRBJ2-5	.	TRBD1	CATGDQGARTQYF	TGTGCCACCGGGGATCAGGGGGCCCGGACCCAGTACTTC
TRBV28	TRBJ1-5	few	.	CASSLLRPVSNQPQHF	TGTGCCAGCAGTTTATTGAGGCCCGTTAGCAATCAGCCCCAGCATTTT
TRBV19	TRBJ1-4	.	.	CASTTSAGKGEKLFF	TGTGCCAGTACCACGTCAGCAGGGAAGGGTGAAAAACTGTTTTTT
TRBV19	TRBJ2-2	.	.	CASLSTQGTGELFF	TGTGCCAGTTTGTCGACACAAGGAACCGGGGAGCTGTTTTTT
TRBV19	TRBJ2-5	.	TRBD2	CASSIGEGSSETQYF	TGTGCCAGTAGTATAGGGGAGGGGAGCTCGGAGACCCAGTACTTC
TRBV5-4	TRBJ2-7	.	TRBD2	CASSRGASGAGDF	TGTGCCAGCAGCCGTGGGGCTAGCGGCGCGGGGGACTTC
TRBV19	TRBJ2-4	.	TRBD2	CASSISGREGNIQYF	TGTGCCAGTAGTATCTCTGGCAGGGAGGGAAACATTCAGTACTTC
TRBV18	TRBJ1-2	.	.	CASSLSSLDGGYTF	TGTGCCAGCTCACTAAGTAGCCTCGACGGTGGCTACACCTTC
TRBV7-2	TRBJ1-2	.	.	CASRTKGGNYGYTF	TGTGCCAGCCGAACTAAGGGAGGGAACTATGGCTACACCTTC
TRBV5-1	TRBJ2-5	.	TRBD1	CASSTGQGDGKTQYF	TGCGCCAGCAGCACGGGACAGGGGGATGGAAAGACCCAGTACTTC
TRBV5-1	TRBJ2-1	.	.	CASSRETGYNEQFF	TGCGCCAGCAGCCGGGAGACGGGGTACAATGAGCAGTTCTTC
TRBV19	TRBJ1-1	.	.	CASSMRQGGHAEAFF	TGTGCCAGTAGTATGCGGCAGGGAGGTCACGCTGAAGCTTTCTTT
TRBV7-3	TRBJ2-3	.	TRBD2	CASSARLAGTDTQYF	TGTGCCAGCAGCGCCCGACTAGCGGGCACAGATACGCAGTATTTT
TRBV5-1	TRBJ2-3	.	.	CASSLKQADTQYF	TGCGCCAGCAGCTTGAAGCAGGCAGATACGCAGTATTTT
TRBV27	TRBJ1-1	few	.	CASSSVSGGNTEAFF	TGTGCCAGCAGTTCCGTGTCGGGGGGCAACACTGAAGCTTTCTTT
TRBV7-8	TRBJ2-7	.	.	CASSLRGAGGEQYF	TGTGCCAGCAGCTTAAGGGGGGCAGGGGGCGAGCAGTACTTC
TRBV10-1	TRBJ2-3	.	TRBD2	CASSEATSGRVTDTQYF	TGCGCCAGCAGTGAGGCGACTAGCGGGAGGGTGACAGATACGCAGTATTTT
TRBV7-2	TRBJ1-5	.	.	CASSPVGGLSNQPQHF	TGTGCCAGCAGCCCGGTTGGGGGGTTGAGCAATCAGCCCCAGCATTTT
TRBV30	TRBJ2-1	.	TRBD2	CAWSVGLAGNNEQFF	TGTGCCTGGAGTGTAGGACTAGCGGGTAACAATGAGCAGTTCTTC
TRBV18	TRBJ2-7	.	TRBD2	CASSPLTSGSGGEQYF	TGTGCCAGCTCACCTCTGACTAGCGGGAGCGGGGGGGAGCAGTACTTC
TRBV4-1	TRBJ2-4	once	.	CASSLPGPKNIQYF	TGCGCCAGCAGCCTACCGGGTCCAAAAAACATTCAGTACTTC
TRBV10-3	TRBJ2-7	.	TRBD2	CAARGGSHEQYF	TGTGCCGCCCGGGGGGGATCCCACGAGCAGTACTTC
TRBV11-3	TRBJ2-1	.	.	CASSPRRASSYNEQFF	TGTGCCAGCAGCCCCCGGAGGGCGAGCTCCTACAATGAGCAGTTCTTC
TRBV27	TRBJ1-6	.	.	CASSLGSLGDSPLHF	TGTGCCAGCAGTTTGGGGTCGCTGGGAGATTCACCCCTCCACTTT
TRBV14	TRBJ1-6	.	.	CASRQVDNSPLHF	TGTGCCAGCAGACAGGTAGATAATTCACCCCTCCACTTT
TRBV2	TRBJ2-1	.	TRBD2	CAIRSGGSNEQFF	TGTGCCATCCGCAGCGGGGGTTCTAATGAGCAGTTCTTC
TRBV6-6	TRBJ2-7	.	TRBD2	CASSPGTSVDEQYF	TGTGCCAGCAGCCCCGGGACTAGCGTCGACGAGCAGTACTTC
TRBV5-1	TRBJ1-2	.	TRBD1	CASSRTGGDYGYTF	TGCGCCAGCAGCAGGACAGGGGGGGACTATGGCTACACCTTC
TRBV6-1	TRBJ1-5	.	.	CATTRSLENQPQHF	TGTGCCACCACTCGCTCCCTGGAGAATCAGCCCCAGCATTTT
TRBV5-1	TRBJ1-6	.	.	CASSLGQLGNSPLHF	TGCGCCAGCAGCTTGGGGCAACTCGGGAATTCACCCCTCCACTTT